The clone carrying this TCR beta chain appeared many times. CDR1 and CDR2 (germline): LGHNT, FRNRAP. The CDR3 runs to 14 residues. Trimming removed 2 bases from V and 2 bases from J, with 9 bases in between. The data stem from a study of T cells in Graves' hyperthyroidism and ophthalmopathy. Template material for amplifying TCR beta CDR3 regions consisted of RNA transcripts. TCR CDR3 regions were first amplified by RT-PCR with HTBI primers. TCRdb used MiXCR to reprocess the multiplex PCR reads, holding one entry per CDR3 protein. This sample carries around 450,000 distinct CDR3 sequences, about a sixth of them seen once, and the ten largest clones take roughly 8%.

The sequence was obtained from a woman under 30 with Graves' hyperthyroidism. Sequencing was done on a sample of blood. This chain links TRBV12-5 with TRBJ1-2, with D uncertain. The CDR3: CASGLLVGNYGYTF. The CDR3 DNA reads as TGTGCTAGTGGTTTGTTGGTAGGGAACTATGGCTACACCTTC.